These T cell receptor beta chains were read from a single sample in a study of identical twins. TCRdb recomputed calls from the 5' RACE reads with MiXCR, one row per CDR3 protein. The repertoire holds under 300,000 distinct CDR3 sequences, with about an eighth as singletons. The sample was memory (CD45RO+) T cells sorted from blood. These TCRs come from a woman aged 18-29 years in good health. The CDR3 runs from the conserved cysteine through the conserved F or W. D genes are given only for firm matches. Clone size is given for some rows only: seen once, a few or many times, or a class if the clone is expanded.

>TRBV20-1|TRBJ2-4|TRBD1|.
CSARSPGGLAKNIQYF
TGCAGTGCTAGATCCCCAGGGGGTTTAGCCAAAAACATTCAGTACTTC
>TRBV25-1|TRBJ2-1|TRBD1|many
CASSRSGTGPREQFF
TGTGCCAGCAGCAGATCCGGGACAGGGCCCCGGGAGCAGTTCTTC
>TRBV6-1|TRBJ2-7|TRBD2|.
CASSHGGLAGIEQYF
TGTGCCAGCAGCCACGGGGGACTAGCGGGGATCGAGCAGTACTTC
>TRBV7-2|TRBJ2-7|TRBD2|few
CASSLESGRAFYEQYF
TGTGCCAGCAGCTTAGAATCCGGGAGGGCCTTTTACGAGCAGTACTTC
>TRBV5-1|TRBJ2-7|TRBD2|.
CASAPTGTSGTNEQYF
TGCGCCAGCGCACCTACCGGGACTAGCGGGACCAACGAGCAGTACTTC
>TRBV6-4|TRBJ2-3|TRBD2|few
CASSDFMASGRVKVTDTQYF
TGTGCCAGCAGTGACTTTATGGCTAGCGGGAGAGTCAAGGTCACAGATACGCAGTATTTT
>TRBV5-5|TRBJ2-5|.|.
CASSLSGQETQYF
TGTGCCAGCAGCTTATCGGGTCAAGAGACCCAGTACTTC
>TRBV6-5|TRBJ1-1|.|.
CASWRQHTEAFF
TGTGCCAGTTGGAGACAGCACACTGAAGCTTTCTTT
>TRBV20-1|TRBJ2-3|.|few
CSAPRQSSTDTQYF
TGCAGTGCTCCTCGACAGTCTAGCACAGATACGCAGTATTTT
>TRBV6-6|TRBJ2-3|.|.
CASRYNTQYF
TGTGCCAGCCGATACAATACGCAGTATTTT
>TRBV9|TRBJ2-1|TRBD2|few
CASSVGLAGGGSYNEQFF
TGTGCCAGCAGCGTTGGTCTAGCGGGAGGGGGGTCCTACAATGAGCAGTTCTTC
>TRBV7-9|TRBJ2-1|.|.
CASSPDPFYNEQFF
TGTGCCAGCAGCCCAGACCCCTTTTACAATGAGCAGTTCTTC
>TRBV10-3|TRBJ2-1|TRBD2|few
CATGTSGRRNEQFF
TGTGCCACGGGGACTAGCGGGAGGAGGAATGAGCAGTTCTTC
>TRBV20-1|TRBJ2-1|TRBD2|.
CSANILAGDSYEQFF
TGCAGTGCGAACATACTAGCGGGAGATAGTTATGAGCAGTTCTTC
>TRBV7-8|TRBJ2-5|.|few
CASSLVVRRGNQYF
TGTGCCAGCAGCTTAGTTGTTCGTCGGGGAAACCAGTACTTC
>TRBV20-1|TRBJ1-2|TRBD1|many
CSASPTRGTVARGYGYTF
TGCAGTGCTAGCCCCACCCGCGGGACAGTAGCCAGGGGATATGGCTACACCTTC
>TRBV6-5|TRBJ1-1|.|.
CASSYELAGTEAFF
TGTGCCAGCAGTTACGAGTTAGCAGGAACTGAAGCTTTCTTT
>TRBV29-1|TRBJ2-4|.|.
CSVDPPRGFKNIQYF
TGCAGCGTTGATCCCCCCCGGGGTTTCAAAAACATTCAGTACTTC
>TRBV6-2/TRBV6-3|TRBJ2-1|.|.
CAISLQLKYNEQFF
TGTGCCATCAGTTTGCAGCTGAAATACAATGAGCAGTTCTTC
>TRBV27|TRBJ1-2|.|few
CASSFSGYDGYTF
TGTGCCAGCAGTTTTTCGGGGTATGATGGCTACACCTTC
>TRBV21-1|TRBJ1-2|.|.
CASSKRGAQRHGYTF
TGTGCCAGCAGCAAAAGGGGGGCGCAAAGGCATGGCTACACCTTC
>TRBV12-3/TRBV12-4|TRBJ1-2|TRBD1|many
CASSRGTANYGYTF
TGTGCCAGCAGCCGCGGGACAGCTAACTATGGCTACACCTTC
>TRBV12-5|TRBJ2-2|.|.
CASGLSLPRTGELFF
TGTGCTAGTGGTTTGTCCCTCCCTCGGACCGGGGAGCTGTTTTTT
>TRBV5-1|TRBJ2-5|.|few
CASSHTGLQETQYF
TGCGCCAGCAGCCATACAGGGCTCCAAGAGACCCAGTACTTC
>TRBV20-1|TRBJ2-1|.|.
CSARRSDEQFF
TGCAGTGCTAGAAGGAGCGACGAGCAGTTCTTC
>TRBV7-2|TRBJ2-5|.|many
CASSYRAGQETQYF
TGTGCCAGCAGTTACAGGGCGGGACAAGAGACCCAGTACTTC
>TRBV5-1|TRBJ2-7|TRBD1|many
CASSSRGQGRIHEQYF
TGCGCCAGCAGCTCCCGCGGACAGGGTAGGATACACGAGCAGTACTTC
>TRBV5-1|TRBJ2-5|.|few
CASSLSGTRPQETQYF
TGCGCCAGCAGCTTGTCCGGGACAAGGCCTCAAGAGACCCAGTACTTC
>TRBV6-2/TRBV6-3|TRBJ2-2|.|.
CASNRQPTGELFF
TGTGCCAGCAATAGACAGCCGACCGGGGAGCTGTTTTTT
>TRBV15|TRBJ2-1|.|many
CATSRDLLPPYNEQFF
TGTGCCACCAGCAGAGATTTGTTACCACCCTACAATGAGCAGTTCTTC
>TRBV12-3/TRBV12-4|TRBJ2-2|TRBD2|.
CASWTRNTGELFF
TGTGCCAGCTGGACTAGAAATACCGGGGAGCTGTTTTTT
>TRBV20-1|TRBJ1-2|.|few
CSARGALYGYTF
TGCAGTGCTAGAGGGGCCCTCTATGGCTACACCTTC
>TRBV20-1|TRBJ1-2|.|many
CSAREGDGAGYTF
TGCAGTGCTAGAGAGGGGGACGGCGCTGGGTACACCTTC
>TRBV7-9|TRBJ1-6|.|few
CASSSPTGGESPLHF
TGTGCCAGCAGTTCCCCCACCGGGGGAGAATCACCCCTCCACTTT
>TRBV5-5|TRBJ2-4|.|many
CASSLAMTSNIQYF
TGTGCCAGCAGCTTGGCCATGACCTCAAACATTCAGTACTTC
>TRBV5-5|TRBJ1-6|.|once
CASSLESLESYSPLHF
TGTGCCAGCAGCTTAGAATCCCTAGAATCTTATTCACCCCTCCACTTT
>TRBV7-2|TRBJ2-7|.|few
CASSLKVSYEQYF
TGTGCCAGCAGCCTTAAGGTCTCCTACGAGCAGTACTTC
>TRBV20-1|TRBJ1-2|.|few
CSAIQRNYGYTF
TGCAGTGCTATACAACGCAACTATGGCTACACCTTC
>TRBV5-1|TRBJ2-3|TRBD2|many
CASSLGRGGTDTQYF
TGCGCCAGCAGCTTAGGACGGGGGGGAACAGATACGCAGTATTTT
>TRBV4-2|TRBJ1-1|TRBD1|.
CASSQETGRNTEAFF
TGTGCCAGCAGCCAAGAGACAGGGAGGAACACTGAAGCTTTCTTT
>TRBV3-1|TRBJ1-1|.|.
CASSQDLGSIGAFF
TGTGCCAGCAGCCAAGATTTGGGCAGCATAGGAGCTTTCTTT
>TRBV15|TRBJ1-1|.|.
CATSRVRGFTEAFF
TGTGCCACCAGCAGAGTTCGGGGTTTTACTGAAGCTTTCTTT
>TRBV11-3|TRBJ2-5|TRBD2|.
CASSLTIAGRGETQYF
TGTGCCAGCAGCTTGACGATAGCGGGGCGAGGGGAGACCCAGTACTTC
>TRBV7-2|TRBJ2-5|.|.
CASRGGAGLQETQYF
TGTGCCAGCAGGGGGGGGGCGGGTCTCCAAGAGACCCAGTACTTC